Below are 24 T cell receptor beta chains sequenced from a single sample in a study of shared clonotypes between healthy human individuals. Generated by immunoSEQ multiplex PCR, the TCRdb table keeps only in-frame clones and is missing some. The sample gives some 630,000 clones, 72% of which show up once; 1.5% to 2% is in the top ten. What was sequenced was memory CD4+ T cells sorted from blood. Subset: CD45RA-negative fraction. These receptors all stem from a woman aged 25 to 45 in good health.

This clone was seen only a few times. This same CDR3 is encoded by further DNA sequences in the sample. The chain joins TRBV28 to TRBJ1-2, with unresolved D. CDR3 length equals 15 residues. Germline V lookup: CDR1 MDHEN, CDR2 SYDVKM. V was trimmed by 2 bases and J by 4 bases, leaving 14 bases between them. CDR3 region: CASSLIPGKAYGYTF. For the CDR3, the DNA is TGTGCCAGCAGTTTAATTCCGGGGAAGGCCTATGGCTACACCTTC.

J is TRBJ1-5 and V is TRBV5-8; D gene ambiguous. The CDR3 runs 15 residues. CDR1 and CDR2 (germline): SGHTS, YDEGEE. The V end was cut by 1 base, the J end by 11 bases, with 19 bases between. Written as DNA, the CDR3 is TGTGCCAGCAGCTTGTCAAACGGACGGGTCGAATCCCAGCATTTT. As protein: CASSLSNGRVESQHF.

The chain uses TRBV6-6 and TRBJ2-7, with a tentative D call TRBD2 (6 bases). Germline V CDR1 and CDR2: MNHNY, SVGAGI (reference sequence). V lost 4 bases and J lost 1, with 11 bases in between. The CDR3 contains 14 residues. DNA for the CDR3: TGTGCCAGCAGTTGGGGGACTGCATCCTACGAGCAGTACTTC. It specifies CASSWGTASYEQYF.

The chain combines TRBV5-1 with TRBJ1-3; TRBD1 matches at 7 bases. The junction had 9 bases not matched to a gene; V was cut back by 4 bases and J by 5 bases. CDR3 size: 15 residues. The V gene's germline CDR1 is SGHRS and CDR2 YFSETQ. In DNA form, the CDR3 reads TGCGCCAGCAGCGGGACCGGGACAGCGCGAAACACCATATATTTT. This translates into CASSGTGTARNTIYF.

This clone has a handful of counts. The CDR3 protein is CATSSPPISSYNEQFF. The CDR3 DNA is TGTGCCACCAGCAGCCCACCGATAAGCTCCTACAATGAGCAGTTCTTC. The J gene is TRBJ2-1, the V gene TRBV15, with D uncertain. Trimming shortened V by 3 bases and J by 0 bases, and 12 bases separated the two germline ends. CDR1 and CDR2 (germline): LNHNV, YYDKDF (reference sequence). CDR3 length equals 16 residues.

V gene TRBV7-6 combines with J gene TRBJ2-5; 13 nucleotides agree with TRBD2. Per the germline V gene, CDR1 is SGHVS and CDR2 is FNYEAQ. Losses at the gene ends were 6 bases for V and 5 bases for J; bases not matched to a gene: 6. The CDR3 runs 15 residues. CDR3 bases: TGTGCCAGCAGGCCACTAGCGGGAGGGGGTGAGACCCAGTACTTC. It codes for CASRPLAGGGETQYF.

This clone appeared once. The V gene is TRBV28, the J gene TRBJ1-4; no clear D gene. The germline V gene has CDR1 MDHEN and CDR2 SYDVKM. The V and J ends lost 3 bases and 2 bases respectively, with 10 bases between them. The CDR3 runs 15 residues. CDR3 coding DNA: TGTGCCAGCAGTTTCGCCGGGCCCACTAATGAAAAACTGTTTTTT. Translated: CASSFAGPTNEKLFF.

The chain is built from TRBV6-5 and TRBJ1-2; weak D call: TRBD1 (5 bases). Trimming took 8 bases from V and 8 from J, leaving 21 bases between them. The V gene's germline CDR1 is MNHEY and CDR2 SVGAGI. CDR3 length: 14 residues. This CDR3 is CASRPGDDTYGYTF. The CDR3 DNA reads TGTGCCAGCCGGCCGGGGGACGATACTTACGGCTACACCTTC.

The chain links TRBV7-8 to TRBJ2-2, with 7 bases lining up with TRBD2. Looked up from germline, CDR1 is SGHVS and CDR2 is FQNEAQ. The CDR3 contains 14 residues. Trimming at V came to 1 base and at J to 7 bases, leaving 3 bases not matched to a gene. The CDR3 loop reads CASSLDGGSGELFF. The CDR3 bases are TGTGCCAGCAGCTTAGACGGGGGGAGCGGGGAGCTGTTTTTT.

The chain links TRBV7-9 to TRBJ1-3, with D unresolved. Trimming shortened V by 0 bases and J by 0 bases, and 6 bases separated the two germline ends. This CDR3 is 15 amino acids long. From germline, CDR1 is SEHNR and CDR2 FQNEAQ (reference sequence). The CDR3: CASSLAAGSGNTIYF. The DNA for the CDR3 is TGTGCCAGCAGCTTAGCGGCGGGCTCTGGAAACACCATATATTTT.

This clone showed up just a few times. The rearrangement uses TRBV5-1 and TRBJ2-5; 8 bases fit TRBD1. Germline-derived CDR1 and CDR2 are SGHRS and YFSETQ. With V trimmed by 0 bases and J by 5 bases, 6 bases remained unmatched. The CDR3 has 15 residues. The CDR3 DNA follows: TGCGCCAGCAGCTTGGCCTCGGACAGGGCCGAGACCCAGTACTTC. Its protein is CASSLASDRAETQYF.

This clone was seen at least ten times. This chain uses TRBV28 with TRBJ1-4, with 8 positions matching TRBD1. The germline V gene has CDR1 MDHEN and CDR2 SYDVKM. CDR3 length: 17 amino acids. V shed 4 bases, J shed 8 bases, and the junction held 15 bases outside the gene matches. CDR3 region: CASSSYSDRGGSEKLFF. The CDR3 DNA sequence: TGTGCCAGCAGTTCCTATTCCGACAGGGGAGGAAGCGAAAAACTGTTTTTT.

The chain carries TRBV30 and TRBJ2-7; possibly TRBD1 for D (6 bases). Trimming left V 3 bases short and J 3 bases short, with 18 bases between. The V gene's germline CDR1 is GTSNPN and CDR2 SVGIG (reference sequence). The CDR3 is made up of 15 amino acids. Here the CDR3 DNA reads TGTGCCTGGAGGCGCTTACCGGGACACCTCTACGAGCAGTACTTC. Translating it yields CAWRRLPGHLYEQYF.

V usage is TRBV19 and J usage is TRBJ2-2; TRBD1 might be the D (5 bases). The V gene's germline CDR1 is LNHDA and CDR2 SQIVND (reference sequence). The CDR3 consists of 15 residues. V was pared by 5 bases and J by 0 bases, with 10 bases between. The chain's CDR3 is CASSGAGANTGELFF. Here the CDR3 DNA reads TGTGCCAGTAGTGGGGCAGGTGCGAACACCGGGGAGCTGTTTTTT.

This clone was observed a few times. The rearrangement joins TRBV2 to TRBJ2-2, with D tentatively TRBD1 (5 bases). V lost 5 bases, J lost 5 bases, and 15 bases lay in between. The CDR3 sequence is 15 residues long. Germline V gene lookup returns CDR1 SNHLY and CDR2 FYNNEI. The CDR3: CASSQKGLGTGELFF. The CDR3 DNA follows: TGTGCCAGCAGTCAGAAGGGGCTCGGGACCGGGGAGCTGTTTTTT.

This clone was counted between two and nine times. The CDR3 region is CASSLGLGSTSTDTQYF. The CDR3 region has the DNA TGTGCCAGCAGCTTAGGTTTGGGGTCCACTAGCACAGATACGCAGTATTTT. The V gene is TRBV7-2, the J gene TRBJ2-3; D not certain. The CDR3 totals 17 residues. The germline CDR1 and CDR2 sequences are SGHTA and FQGNSA. The germline V and J ends were trimmed by 1 base and 0 bases, with 14 bases remaining between them.

In DNA, the CDR3 is TGCGCCAGCAGCTTGGGCAACGGCAGGGCCATAGGGACCGGGGAGCTGTTTTTT. Translation gives CASSLGNGRAIGTGELFF. J is TRBJ2-2 and V is TRBV5-1; perhaps TRBD1 as D (5 bases). Trimming shortened V by 0 bases and J by 5 bases, and 20 bases separated the two germline ends. Germline values: CDR1 SGHRS, CDR2 YFSETQ. The CDR3 consists of 18 residues.

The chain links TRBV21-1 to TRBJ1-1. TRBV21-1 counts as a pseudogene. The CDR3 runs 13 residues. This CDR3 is CASSPVVGLEAFF. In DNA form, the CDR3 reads TGTGCCAGCAGCCCTGTTGTCGGATTAGAAGCTTTCTTT.

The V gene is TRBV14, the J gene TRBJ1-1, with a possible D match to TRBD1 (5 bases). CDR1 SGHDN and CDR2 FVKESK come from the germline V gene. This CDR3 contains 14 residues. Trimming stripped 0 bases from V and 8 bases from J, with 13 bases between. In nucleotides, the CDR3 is TGTGCCAGCAGCCAAGATCTTCGGGACGGAGAAGCTTTCTTT. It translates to CASSQDLRDGEAFF.

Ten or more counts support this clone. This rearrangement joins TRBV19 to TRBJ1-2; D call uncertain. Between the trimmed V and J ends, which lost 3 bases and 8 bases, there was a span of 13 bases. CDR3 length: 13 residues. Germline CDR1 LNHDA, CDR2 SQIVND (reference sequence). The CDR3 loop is CASSIGLVSGYTF. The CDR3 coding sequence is TGTGCCAGTAGTATCGGGTTGGTAAGCGGCTACACCTTC.

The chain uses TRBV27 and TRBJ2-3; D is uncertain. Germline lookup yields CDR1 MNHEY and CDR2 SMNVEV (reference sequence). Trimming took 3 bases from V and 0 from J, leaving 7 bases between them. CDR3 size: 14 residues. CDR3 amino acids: CASSFDRSTDTQYF. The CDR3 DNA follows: TGTGCCAGCAGTTTCGATAGAAGCACAGATACGCAGTATTTT.

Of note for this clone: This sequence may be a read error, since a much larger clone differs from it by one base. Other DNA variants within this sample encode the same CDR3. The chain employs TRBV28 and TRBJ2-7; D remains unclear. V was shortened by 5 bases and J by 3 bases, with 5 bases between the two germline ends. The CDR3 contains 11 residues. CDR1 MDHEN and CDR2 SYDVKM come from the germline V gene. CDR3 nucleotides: TGTGCCAGCAGTCGGTACTACGAGCAGTACTTC. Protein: CASSRYYEQYF.

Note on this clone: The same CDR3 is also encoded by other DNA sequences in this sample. The DNA for the CDR3 is TGTGCCAGCAGTTACGGGAAAGAGACCCAGTACTTC. Translating it yields CASSYGKETQYF. The gene calls are TRBV6-6 and TRBJ2-5; D remains unclear. V was clipped by 2 bases and J by 3 bases, with 4 bases between them. Germline lookup yields CDR1 MNHNY and CDR2 SVGAGI (reference sequence). The CDR3 is 12 residues long.

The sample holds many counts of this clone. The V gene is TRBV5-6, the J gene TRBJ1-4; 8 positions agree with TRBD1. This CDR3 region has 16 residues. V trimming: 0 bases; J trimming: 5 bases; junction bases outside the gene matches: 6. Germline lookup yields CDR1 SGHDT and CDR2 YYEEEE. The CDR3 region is CASSLDRGRVNEKLFF. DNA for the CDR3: TGTGCCAGCAGCTTGGACAGGGGGAGAGTAAATGAAAAACTGTTTTTT.